A single sample is the source of the 9 T cell receptor beta chains below, sequenced in a study of cytomegalovirus exposure and HLA in healthy donors. Profiled with immunoSEQ multiplex PCR; TCRdb holds only in-frame clones, not every one. The sample carries 55,000 to 65,000 clones, around nine tenths recorded once. Sample: PBMCs. These receptors were taken from a man younger than 35 in good health and CMV-seronegative.

The chain joins TRBV5-1 to TRBJ2-3; TRBD2 agrees at 9 bases. CDR3 length equals 16 residues. Germline V gives CDR1 SGHRS, CDR2 YFSETQ. V lost 4 bases to trimming and J lost 5 bases; unmatched junction nucleotides: 11. In DNA, the CDR3 is TGCGCCAGCAGCACGCTCGCGGGACTAGCCCAAGATACGCAGTATTTT. It translates to CASSTLAGLAQDTQYF.

CDR3 in amino acids: CASSPDFRQFGELFF. Written as DNA, the CDR3 is TGTGCCAGCTCACCAGACTTTAGACAGTTCGGGGAGCTGTTTTTT. The V call is TRBV18, the J call TRBJ2-2, with D tentatively TRBD1 (5 bases). This CDR3 is built from 15 residues. Trimming took off 2 bases at V and 7 bases at J, with 14 bases between the two ends. Germline V gene sequence: CDR1 KGHSH, CDR2 LQKENI. The entire variable domain, with the rest obtained from reference TRBV18 and TRBJ2-2, is as follows: NAGVMQNPRHLVRRRGQEARLRCSPMKGHSHVYWYRQLPEEGLKFMVYLQKENIIDESGMPKERFSAEFPKEGPSILRIQQVVRGDSAAYFCASSPDFRQFGELFFGEGSRLTVL.

CDR3 sequence reads: CASSEARQLNTGELFF. In DNA, the CDR3 is TGTGCCAGCAGTGAAGCGCGACAGTTAAACACCGGGGAGCTGTTTTTT. The genes are TRBV6-1 and TRBJ2-2, with D perhaps matching TRBD1 (5 bases). The germline V and J ends were trimmed by 0 bases and 2 bases, with 10 bases remaining between them. CDR3 length: 16 amino acids. The germline V gene encodes CDR1 MNHNS and CDR2 SASEGT.

V usage is TRBV2 and J usage is TRBJ2-7; 9 nucleotides agree with TRBD2. CDR3 length: 15 residues. The germline CDR1 and CDR2 sequences are SNHLY and FYNNEI. V lost 2 bases and J lost 5; bases outside the gene matches: 7. The CDR3 nucleotides read TGTGCCAGCAGTGAAATCCTAGCGGGACCCCACGAGCAGTACTTC. Its translation is CASSEILAGPHEQYF.

V and J are TRBV4-3 and TRBJ2-1; TRBD2 aligns across 7 bases. This CDR3 has 15 amino acids. Trimming removed 0 bases from V and 9 bases from J; junction bases left unmatched: 8. Germline V CDR1 and CDR2: LGHNA, YSLEER. CDR3 sequence (DNA): TGCGCCAGCAGCCAAGACGAGGGAGGGCCAGGTGAGCAGTTCTTC. Protein: CASSQDEGGPGEQFF.

This chain joins TRBV6-1 and TRBJ1-5, with unresolved D. V was pared by 3 bases and J by 0 bases, with 9 bases between. Looked up from germline, CDR1 is MNHNS and CDR2 is SASEGT. CDR3 length: 15 amino acids. The CDR3: CASSDGPYSNQPQHF. In DNA form, the CDR3 reads TGTGCCAGCAGTGATGGGCCTTATAGCAATCAGCCCCAGCATTTT.

The rearrangement uses TRBV20-1 and TRBJ2-7; perhaps TRBD2 as D (5 bases). With 3 bases removed from V and 11 bases from J, the gap between germline ends came to 14 bases. The CDR3 covers 11 residues. Germline CDR1 is DFQATT and CDR2 is SNEGSKA (reference sequence). The CDR3 region is CSASAPGTKYF. Here the CDR3 DNA reads TGCAGTGCTAGCGCTCCGGGAACAAAGTACTTC.

The chain is built from TRBV9 and TRBJ1-1; weak D call: TRBD1 (5 bases). The CDR3 contains 13 residues. The germline V gene encodes CDR1 SGDLS and CDR2 YYNGEE. The V and J ends lost 4 bases and 4 bases respectively, with 11 bases between them. DNA of the CDR3: TGTGCCAGCAGCTCACAGGCCCTCACTGAAGCTTTCTTT. The encoded protein is CASSSQALTEAFF.

The chain combines TRBV29-1 with TRBJ2-7, with TRBD2 matching over 7 bases. This CDR3 spans 14 amino acids. Germline V gene lookup returns CDR1 SQVTM and CDR2 ANQGSEA. Losses at the gene ends were 4 bases for V and 0 bases for J; bases not matched to a gene: 6. CDR3 in amino acids: CSVGRGLGSYEQYF. The CDR3 DNA sequence: TGCAGCGTTGGTCGAGGACTAGGCTCCTACGAGCAGTACTTC.